The 3 T cell receptor beta chains reported below all come from one sample, sequenced in a study of T-cell reconstitution after alpha-beta-depleted transplantation in children. A TCRbeta library incorporating unique molecular identifiers was prepared. A single record per CDR3 protein comes from TCRdb applying MiXCR to the PCR reads. The sample shows approximately 510,000 distinct CDR3 sequences, about 17% of them seen only once. Sequencing used PBMCs from the stem cell graft donor, obtained from the stem cell graft. All receptors derive from a human donor who donated a stem cell graft to a child with acute lymphoblastic leukemia.

This clonotype was observed at least ten times. The chain recombines TRBV12-3 or TRBV12-4 with TRBJ2-1, with TRBD2 as a possible D gene (6 bases). Between the trimmed V and J ends, which lost 3 bases and 9 bases, there was a span of 9 bases. The CDR3 contains 12 residues. The CDR3 DNA follows: TGTGCCAGCAGTTTCTGGGGAGGTGAGCAGTTCTTC. This sequence encodes CASSFWGGEQFF.

This clonotype showed up just a few times. The V and J genes are TRBV20-1 and TRBJ1-1; a possible D gene is TRBD1 (5 bases). V was trimmed by 6 bases and J by 0 bases, leaving 14 bases between them. The CDR3 has 14 residues. Germline V gene sequence: CDR1 DFQATT, CDR2 SNEGSKA (reference sequence). The CDR3 is CSAERGLMNTEAFF. As DNA, the CDR3 is TGCAGTGCGGAAAGGGGACTGATGAACACTGAAGCTTTCTTT.

The J gene is TRBJ2-7, the V gene TRBV12-3 or TRBV12-4; D gene unclear. V gave up 0 bases and J gave up 3 bases, with 15 bases separating them. The CDR3 totals 16 residues. The CDR3 DNA reads TGTGCCAGCAGTTTAGCGCTAAGTGGGATCCTCTACGAGCAGTACTTC. Translating it yields CASSLALSGILYEQYF.